This T cell receptor beta chain was recovered during a study of blood T cell repertoires in COVID-19. Sequencing used immunoSEQ multiplex PCR; TCRdb keeps in-frame clones, though not all of them. Among more than 150,000 clones listed, about 85% were seen once. This clone has just one count. Sequencing was done on a sample of peripheral blood. The TCR originated in a woman older than 75 with acute or convalescent COVID-19.

The CDR3 DNA reads as TGTGCCAGTAACCCCCGGGGGACCCTTAGCAATCAGCCCCAGCATTTT. It is translated as CASNPRGTLSNQPQHF. This chain links TRBV19 with TRBJ1-5; D is possibly TRBD1 (5 bases). This CDR3 has 16 amino acids. Germline V gene sequence: CDR1 LNHDA, CDR2 SQIVND (reference sequence). V was cut by 7 bases and J by 0 bases, with 16 bases left in between.